This is a list of T cell receptor beta chains from one sample in a study of cytomegalovirus exposure and HLA in healthy donors. The protocol was immunoSEQ multiplex PCR, while the TCRdb copy is restricted to in-frame clones and leaves out a portion. The sample lists roughly 100,000 clones; around 80% were seen once. Input material: PBMCs. These receptors were obtained from a middle-aged man in good health and CMV-seropositive. Each CDR3 is given with its conserved first and last residue.

j_call v_call cdr3_aa
TRBJ1-6 TRBV30 CAWGGQVNSPLHF
TRBJ1-5 TRBV4-1 CASSQENRGQPQHF
TRBJ2-3 TRBV5-1 CASSWVAGGGAPDTQYF
TRBJ2-3 TRBV2 CASSRGLAGTDTQYF
TRBJ1-6 TRBV30 CAWSVGGDSPLHF
TRBJ2-1 TRBV7-9 CASSYYTGFGDEQFF
TRBJ2-1 TRBV11-2 CASSPLANGGNEQFF
TRBJ2-2 TRBV11-2 CASSPIRGLNTGELFF
TRBJ1-2 TRBV6-5 CASSTRTRYGYTF
TRBJ2-5 TRBV11-1 CASSPGLAETQYF
TRBJ2-1 TRBV6-5 CASSYGSGGRNEQFF
TRBJ2-3 TRBV30 CAWRALANTDTQYF
TRBJ2-3 TRBV6-4 CASSDYGGTDTQYF
NA TRBV10-2 CASRPAPASEQYF
TRBJ1-1 TRBV28 CASSLGGGLNTEAFF
TRBJ2-7 TRBV19 CASSITGGRFDEQYF
TRBJ1-1 TRBV7-7 CASSHRFTEAFF
TRBJ1-1 TRBV19 CASRTRQGNTEAFF
TRBJ2-5 TRBV10-3 CAISRGGGTQYF
TRBJ1-1 TRBV5-4 CASSSDRAEAFF
TRBJ1-2 TRBV5-1 CASSPGRDRGIGYTF
TRBJ1-1 TRBV11-2 CASSRLEAPMNTEAFF
TRBJ2-7 TRBV11-3 CASSPSGAHYEQYF
TRBJ1-1 TRBV14 CASREMGWTEAFF
TRBJ2-6 TRBV10-1 CASKGAGANVLTF
TRBJ2-1 TRBV20-1 CSARRAELQFF
TRBJ1-2 TRBV9 CASSVTTNYGYTF
TRBJ1-1 TRBV9 CASSPPLRGTEAFF
TRBJ1-2 TRBV5-5 CASSLAENYGYTF
TRBJ2-5 TRBV9 CASSSQSGFQETQYF
TRBJ2-5 TRBV10-3 CAISPSQETQYF
TRBJ2-3 TRBV19 CASLQGARSTDTQYF
TRBJ2-1 TRBV19 CASREGETARDEQFF
TRBJ2-5 TRBV27 CASSSGLAGETQYF
TRBJ2-3 TRBV5-1 CASSLEVPGLPALTDTQYF
TRBJ1-1 TRBV6-1 CASSIQGNTEAFF
TRBJ1-5 TRBV6-5 CASSYSRNSNQPQHF
TRBJ2-1 TRBV19 CASNLGQGGINEQFF
TRBJ1-2 TRBV7-9 CASSLGRQGAGYTF
TRBJ1-1 TRBV18 CASSPNTGGTEAFF
TRBJ2-5 TRBV15 CATSPGGYQETQYF
TRBJ2-1 TRBV7-9 CASSPGSSGRKFNEQFF